What follows is one T cell receptor (beta chain) and its context. No antigen is known for it. The CDR3 loop spans 14 amino acids. The ends lost 2 bases at V and 4 bases at J; junction bases unmatched: 6. CDR1 SQVTM and CDR2 ANQGSEA come from the germline V gene. Terminally differentiated effector memory CD45RA+ cells were left out of the naive CD8 fraction, which was CD45RO-negative and positively selected for CCR7. The data were taken from a study of shared clonotypes between healthy human individuals. Study-level results: Some naive CD4 clonotypes, roughly 4.7%, turned up in common across several donors.

Per the study methods: Junction-only sequences without quality scores were provided by ImmunoSEQ, so filtering was different. TCRdb keeps only in-frame clones here, not all; method: immunoSEQ multiplex PCR. V, J and clone size were drawn from that table, and D and trimming were deduced from the DNA. The sample yields about 680,000 clones, about 90% seen once. Specimen: naive CD8+ T cells sorted from blood. V gene TRBV29-1 combines with J gene TRBJ2-7, with 9 bases lining up with TRBD1. The receptor comes from a man aged 25-45 years in good health. The CDR3 is CSVELWDRAYEQYF. The CDR3 DNA reads as TGCAGCGTTGAATTGTGGGACAGGGCATACGAGCAGTACTTC.